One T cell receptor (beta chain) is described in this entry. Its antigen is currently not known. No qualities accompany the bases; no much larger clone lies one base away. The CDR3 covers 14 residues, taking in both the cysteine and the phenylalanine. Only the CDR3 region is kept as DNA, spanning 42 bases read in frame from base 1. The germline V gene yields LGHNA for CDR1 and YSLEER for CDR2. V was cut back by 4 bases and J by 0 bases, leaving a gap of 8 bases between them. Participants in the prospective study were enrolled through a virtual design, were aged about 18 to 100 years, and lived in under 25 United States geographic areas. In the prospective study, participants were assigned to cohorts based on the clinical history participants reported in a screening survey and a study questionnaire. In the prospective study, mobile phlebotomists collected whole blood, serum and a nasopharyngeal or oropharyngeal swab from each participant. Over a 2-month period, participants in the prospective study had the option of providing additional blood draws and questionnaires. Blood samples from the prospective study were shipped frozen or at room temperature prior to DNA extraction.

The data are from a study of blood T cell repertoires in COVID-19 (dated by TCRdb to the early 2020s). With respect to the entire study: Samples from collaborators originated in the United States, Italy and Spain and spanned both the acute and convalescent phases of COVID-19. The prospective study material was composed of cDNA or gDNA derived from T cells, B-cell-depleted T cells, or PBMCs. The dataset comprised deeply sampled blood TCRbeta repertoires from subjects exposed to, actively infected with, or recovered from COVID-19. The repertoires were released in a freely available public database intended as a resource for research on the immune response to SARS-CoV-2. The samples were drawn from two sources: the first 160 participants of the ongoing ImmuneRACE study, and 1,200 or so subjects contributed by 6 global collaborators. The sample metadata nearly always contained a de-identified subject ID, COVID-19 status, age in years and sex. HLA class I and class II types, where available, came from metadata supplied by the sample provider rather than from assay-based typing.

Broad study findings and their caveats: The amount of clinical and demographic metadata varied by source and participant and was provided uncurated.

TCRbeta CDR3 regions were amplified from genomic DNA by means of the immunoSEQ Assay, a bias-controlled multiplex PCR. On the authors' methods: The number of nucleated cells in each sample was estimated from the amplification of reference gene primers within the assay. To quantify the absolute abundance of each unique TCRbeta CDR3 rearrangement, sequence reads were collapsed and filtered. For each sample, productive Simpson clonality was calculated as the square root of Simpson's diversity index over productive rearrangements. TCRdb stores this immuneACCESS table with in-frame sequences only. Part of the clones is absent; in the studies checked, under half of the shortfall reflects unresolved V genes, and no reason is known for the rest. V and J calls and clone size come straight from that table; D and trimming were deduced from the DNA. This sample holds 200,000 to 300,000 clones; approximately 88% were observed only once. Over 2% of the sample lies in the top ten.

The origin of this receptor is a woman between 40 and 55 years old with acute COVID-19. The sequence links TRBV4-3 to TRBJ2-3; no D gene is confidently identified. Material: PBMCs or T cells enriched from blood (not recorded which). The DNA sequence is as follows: TGCGCCAGCAGCCGAACCGGGAGCACAGATACGCAGTATTTT. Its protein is CASSRTGSTDTQYF.